Listed below are T cell receptor beta chains from one sample, sequenced in a study of response to subunit inactivated influenza vaccine. TCRdb ran MiXCR on the RT-PCR reads and lists one entry per CDR3 protein. This sample yields hundreds of thousands of distinct CDR3 sequences, of which about 15% are seen a single time; roughly 6.4% belongs to the top ten. The starting material was PBMCs from blood, obtained 14 to 15 days before vaccination. The receptors shown here come from a man aged 50-60 years who received an inactivated influenza vaccine. CDR3s leave out the opening cysteine and the closing phenylalanine or tryptophan.

j_call: TRBJ1-1; v_call: TRBV5-1; cdr3_aa: ASSLAGGAGTEAF
j_call: TRBJ2-6; v_call: TRBV12-3/TRBV12-4; cdr3_aa: ASSPGTVLTGANVLT
j_call: TRBJ1-5; v_call: TRBV10-3; cdr3_aa: AIRGDLNQPQH
j_call: TRBJ2-7; v_call: TRBV11-2; cdr3_aa: ASSLNPSRAVYEQY
j_call: TRBJ2-1; v_call: TRBV20-1; cdr3_aa: SARRGINEQF
j_call: TRBJ1-3; v_call: TRBV4-1; cdr3_aa: ASSHHRGLGNTIY
j_call: TRBJ1-4; v_call: TRBV6-5; cdr3_aa: ASSSIGLSNEKLF
j_call: TRBJ1-5; v_call: TRBV6-2/TRBV6-3; cdr3_aa: ASSLQVYSNQPQH
j_call: TRBJ2-1; v_call: TRBV25-1; cdr3_aa: ASISGIWQF
j_call: TRBJ2-2; v_call: TRBV6-4; cdr3_aa: ASSDKVVPPNTGELF
j_call: TRBJ2-2; v_call: TRBV6-1; cdr3_aa: ASRWGTGTPNTGELF
j_call: TRBJ2-7; v_call: TRBV6-2/TRBV6-3; cdr3_aa: ASSYGVGQGATEQY
j_call: TRBJ2-5; v_call: TRBV7-2; cdr3_aa: ASSPIARRETQY
j_call: TRBJ2-1; v_call: TRBV9; cdr3_aa: ASSAEGQDPYNEQF
j_call: TRBJ1-1; v_call: TRBV3-1; cdr3_aa: ASSQTAMNTEAF
j_call: TRBJ1-4; v_call: TRBV7-2; cdr3_aa: ASSLGASSNEKLF
j_call: TRBJ1-1; v_call: TRBV5-1; cdr3_aa: ASSKWTGMNTEAF